Each of the 17 T cell receptor beta chains below was sequenced from the same sample in a study of T cell responses to AZD1222 COVID-19 vaccine. The assay was immunoSEQ multiplex PCR, and TCRdb's table has in-frame clones only and misses some. The sample lists about 59,000 clones, 70% to 85% seen once, with 20% in the top ten. Here the sequenced sample was peripheral blood, taken on day 0 of AZD1222 vaccination. All receptors come from an adult in good health.

The chain employs TRBV21-1 and TRBJ1-6; the table names TRBD1, a call not compared with the DNA. TRBV21-1 is reported as a pseudogene. This CDR3 has 12 amino acids. The CDR3, as DNA: TGTGCCAACGACAGGGTAAGTTCACCCCTCCACTTT. Its protein product is CANDRVSSPLHF.

This rearrangement joins TRBV25-1 to TRBJ2-1; 12 bases are shared with TRBD2. V lost 3 bases and J lost 8; bases outside the gene matches: 8. Germline V gene lookup returns CDR1 MGHDK and CDR2 SYGVNS. The CDR3 is made up of 16 amino acids. Here the CDR3 reads CASSEASGRAFHEQFF. The CDR3 DNA reads TGTGCCAGCAGTGAGGCTAGCGGGAGGGCCTTCCATGAGCAGTTCTTC.

The chain is built from TRBV4-2 and TRBJ1-1; D remains unclear. Trimming stripped 0 bases from V and 5 bases from J, with 10 bases between. This CDR3 region has 14 residues. Germline-derived CDR1 and CDR2 are LGHNA and YNFKEQ. The DNA of the CDR3 is TGTGCCAGCAGCCAAGATTCCCGGGAAACTGAAGCTTTCTTT. Amino acids: CASSQDSRETEAFF.

This chain uses TRBV5-1 with TRBJ2-7, with D hard to call. Looked up from germline, CDR1 is SGHRS and CDR2 is YFSETQ. CDR3 length: 13 amino acids. The V gene lost 4 bases and the J gene lost 6 bases, with 14 bases spanning the gap. CDR3 sequence: CASSQLIGGEQYF. CDR3 coding DNA: TGCGCCAGCAGCCAACTTATCGGTGGCGAGCAGTACTTC.

The chain joins TRBV9 to TRBJ1-4; no firm D call. This CDR3 has 17 residues. V dropped 0 bases and J dropped 2 bases, with 14 bases sitting between them. The germline gives CDR1 SGDLS, CDR2 YYNGEE. The CDR3 region is CASSVGGGGRTNEKLFF. The CDR3 nucleotides read TGTGCCAGCAGCGTAGGAGGAGGAGGGAGGACTAATGAAAAACTGTTTTTT.

The chain joins TRBV15 to TRBJ2-6; D is uncertain. V gave up 5 bases and J gave up 0 bases, with 17 bases separating them. Looked up from germline, CDR1 is LNHNV and CDR2 is YYDKDF (reference sequence). This CDR3 is 18 amino acids long. The CDR3 protein is CATSRSIVDSSGANVLTF. For the CDR3, the DNA is TGTGCCACCAGCCGATCAATAGTTGATTCCTCTGGGGCCAACGTCCTGACTTTC. Using reference TRBV15 and TRBJ2-6 for the parts outside the CDR3, the full variable domain is DAMVIQNPRYQVTQFGKPVTLSCSQTLNHNVMYWYQQKSSQAPKLLFHYYDKDFNNEADTPDNFQSRRPNTSFCFLDIRSPGLGDTAMYLCATSRSIVDSSGANVLTFGAGSRLTVL.

The chain couples TRBV5-1 to TRBJ2-7; D call uncertain. Germline assignment: CDR1 SGHRS and CDR2 YFSETQ. V shed 0 bases and J shed 1 base, with 11 bases lying between them. The CDR3 loop spans 15 amino acids. The CDR3 spells CASSLAAGLSYEQYF. The CDR3 nucleotides are TGCGCCAGCAGCTTGGCCGCAGGTCTTTCCTACGAGCAGTACTTC. The complete variable domain, with remaining parts taken from reference TRBV5-1 and TRBJ2-7, reads KAGVTQTPRYLIKTRGQQVTLSCSPISGHRSVSWYQQTPGQGLQFLFEYFSETQRNKGNFPGRFSGRQFSNSRSEMNVSTLELGDSALYLCASSLAAGLSYEQYFGPGTRLTVT.

V gene TRBV28 combines with J gene TRBJ1-2; tentatively, D is TRBD1 (6 bases). This CDR3 is built from 15 residues. Germline CDR1 and CDR2: MDHEN and SYDVKM. The ends were cut back, 4 bases at V and 5 bases at J, with 17 bases in the middle. The CDR3 coding sequence is TGTGCCAGCAGTTCAGGGGCAGGGGCTGGTTATGGCTACACCTTC. Protein sequence: CASSSGAGAGYGYTF.

The rearrangement links TRBV5-5 to TRBJ2-1; D is ambiguous. CDR3 length equals 14 residues. V lost 0 bases to trimming and J lost 7 bases, with 11 bases between them. In germline, CDR1 is SGHKS, CDR2 YYEKEE (reference sequence). CDR3 bases: TGTGCCAGCAGCTTGGACCCGACGAGTAATGAGCAGTTCTTC. As protein: CASSLDPTSNEQFF.

V is TRBV7-2 and J is TRBJ2-5, with 16 bases fitting TRBD2. CDR3 size: 17 residues. V dropped 5 bases and J dropped 1; count of bases not matched to a gene: 4. Germline CDR1 and CDR2: SGHTA and FQGNSA. The DNA of the CDR3 is TGTGCCAGCAGCCCAGGGACTAGCGGGAGGGTCCAAGAGACCCAGTACTTC. Protein product: CASSPGTSGRVQETQYF.

The chain couples TRBV28 to TRBJ2-3; D assignment may be TRBD1 or TRBD2 (6 bases each). CDR1 and CDR2 (germline): MDHEN, SYDVKM. V gave up 6 bases and J gave up 6 bases, with 16 bases separating them. The CDR3 length is 14 residues. The CDR3 sequence: CASRGGPAPDTQYF. CDR3 DNA sequence: TGTGCCAGCAGGGGGGGCCCTGCCCCGGATACGCAGTATTTT.

V gene TRBV19 combines with J gene TRBJ1-5; 7 bases match TRBD1. V lost 10 bases to trimming and J lost 0 bases; unmatched junction nucleotides: 12. Germline V lookup: CDR1 LNHDA, CDR2 SQIVND (reference sequence). CDR3 length: 16 amino acids. This chain's CDR3 is CATKQGNRYSNQPQHF. CDR3 bases: TGTGCCACGAAACAGGGGAATCGGTATAGCAATCAGCCCCAGCATTTT.

In this sample, this clone turned up a few times. The rearrangement joins TRBV29-1 to TRBJ1-2; no definite D call. V lost 6 bases to trimming and J lost 7 bases, with 12 bases between them. This CDR3 comprises 11 residues. From germline, CDR1 is SQVTM and CDR2 ANQGSEA. CDR3 in amino acids: CSVPHRTGYTF. In DNA form, the CDR3 reads TGCAGCGTACCACACCGAACTGGCTACACCTTC.

V gene TRBV5-4 combines with J gene TRBJ1-1; TRBD1 matches at 10 bases. The germline V gene has CDR1 SGHNT and CDR2 YYREEE (reference sequence). Germline trimming cut 3 bases from V and 1 base from J; bases unmatched to any gene: 3. CDR3 size: 15 residues. The CDR3 here is CASSWGQGSNTEAFF. The CDR3, as DNA: TGTGCCAGCAGCTGGGGACAGGGGTCGAACACTGAAGCTTTCTTT.

V usage is TRBV7-2 and J usage is TRBJ1-1, with unresolved D. Trimming took off 0 bases at V and 8 bases at J, with 13 bases between the two ends. The CDR3 contains 14 residues. Germline V gives CDR1 SGHTA, CDR2 FQGNSA. DNA for the CDR3: TGTGCCAGCAGCTTAGCGGGGATAAACGAAGAAGCTTTCTTT. Its protein product is CASSLAGINEEAFF.

The chain joins TRBV6-5 to TRBJ1-1, with TRBD1 matching 8 bases. Per the germline V gene, CDR1 is MNHEY and CDR2 is SVGAGI. This CDR3 comprises 15 residues. The J segment lost 4 bases and the V segment lost 7 bases, leaving 11 bases of the junction unmatched. For the CDR3, the DNA is TGTGCCAGCACTGGCAGGGGGCAAACGGGCACTGAAGCTTTCTTT. Translating gives CASTGRGQTGTEAFF.

This clone was seen a single time. This chain connects TRBV24-1 to TRBJ2-3, with TRBD2 matching over 8 bases. CDR1 KGHDR and CDR2 SFDVKD come from the germline V gene. V lost 4 bases and J lost 2; bases outside the gene matches: 13. The length of the CDR3 is 18 residues. DNA for the CDR3: TGTGCCACCAGTGACCTACCCGGGGCGGGAGGTCCCACAGATACGCAGTATTTT. It encodes CATSDLPGAGGPTDTQYF.